The sequence of this T cell receptor beta chain was determined in a study of blood T cell repertoires in COVID-19. Study-level background: Samples came from the United States, Italy and Spain, spanning acute and convalescent COVID-19.

Germline CDR1 reads KGHDR; CDR2 reads SFDVKD. V was pared by 4 bases and J by 6 bases, with 15 bases between. The CDR3 consists of 15 residues. Produced via immunoSEQ multiplex PCR; TCRdb's table is partial and in-frame only. Of fewer than 250,000 clones detected, 80% to 90% appear once; the ten largest clones hold 4% to 6%. Material: peripheral blood. The chain uses TRBV24-1 and TRBJ2-1; possible D gene TRBD2, 5 bases. The clonotype originates from a woman in her 70s with active or convalescent COVID-19. CDR3 protein: CATSDPHTRTNEQFF. The CDR3 DNA reads as TGTGCCACCAGTGACCCTCATACTAGGACCAATGAGCAGTTCTTC.